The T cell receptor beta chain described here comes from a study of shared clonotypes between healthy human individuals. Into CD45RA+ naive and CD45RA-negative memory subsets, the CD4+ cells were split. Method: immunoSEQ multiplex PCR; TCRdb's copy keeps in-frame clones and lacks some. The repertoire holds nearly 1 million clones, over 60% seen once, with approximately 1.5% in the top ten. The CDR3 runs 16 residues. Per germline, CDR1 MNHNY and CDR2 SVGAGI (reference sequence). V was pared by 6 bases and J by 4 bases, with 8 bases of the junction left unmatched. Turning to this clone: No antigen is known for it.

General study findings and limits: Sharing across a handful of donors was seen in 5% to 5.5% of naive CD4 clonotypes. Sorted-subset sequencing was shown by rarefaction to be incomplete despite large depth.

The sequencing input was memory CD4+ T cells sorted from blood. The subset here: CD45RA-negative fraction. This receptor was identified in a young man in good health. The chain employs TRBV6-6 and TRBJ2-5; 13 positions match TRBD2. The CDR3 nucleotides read TGTGCCAGCAGCTCCACTAGCGGGGGGGCTCGAGAGACCCAGTACTTC. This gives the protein CASSSTSGGARETQYF.